The 7 T cell receptor beta chains given below trace back to one sample, sequenced in a study of CD8 T cells in ankylosing spondylitis. One entry per CDR3 protein results from TCRdb running MiXCR on the 5' RACE reads. In the table there are approximately 440,000 distinct CDR3 sequences, roughly 15% of which are singletons. Antigen specificity for these receptors is unknown. Findings and caveats of the study: Ankylosing spondylitis blood appeared to carry a characteristic TCR beta motif of roughly 8 highly homologous variants.

Sequenced material: blood, either unsorted or a sorted T cell fraction (not recorded which). These receptors were obtained from a male donor with ankylosing spondylitis.

The chain couples TRBV20-1 to TRBJ1-1; D not certain. The germline V gene encodes CDR1 DFQATT and CDR2 SNEGSKA (reference sequence). This CDR3 is built from 14 residues. V dropped 1 base and J dropped 1 base, with 10 bases sitting between them. CDR3 nucleotides: TGCAGTGCTAGAGTGGGGTCTGGGAACACTGAAGCTTTCTTT. Translation: CSARVGSGNTEAFF.

This clonotype was picked up a small number of times. This rearrangement joins TRBV11-1 to TRBJ2-1; TRBD2 aligns across 10 bases. Trimming took 6 bases from V and 9 from J; bases not matched to a gene: 23. The CDR3 has 19 amino acids. Germline lookup yields CDR1 SGHAT and CDR2 FQDESV (reference sequence). This chain's CDR3 is CASSYDRGITLAGEGEQFF. The CDR3 nucleotides read TGTGCCAGCAGTTATGACAGGGGTATAACTCTAGCGGGAGAGGGTGAGCAGTTCTTC.

The table lists this clonotype with a count of one. The V gene is TRBV5-1, the J gene TRBJ2-7; 7 bases fit TRBD1. This CDR3 region has 20 residues. With V trimmed by 3 bases and J by 1 base, 22 bases remained unmatched. Germline V CDR1 and CDR2: SGHRS, YFSETQ. The CDR3 loop reads CASSSRNGWTGSEKSYEQYF. As DNA, the CDR3 is TGCGCCAGCAGCTCCAGGAACGGATGGACAGGAAGCGAAAAGTCCTACGAGCAGTACTTC.

This clonotype was recorded a few times. This chain uses TRBV7-9 with TRBJ1-3, with D uncertain. CDR3 size: 14 residues. Trimming removed 3 bases at V and 4 bases at J, with 10 bases between. The germline gives CDR1 SEHNR, CDR2 FQNEAQ (reference sequence). Here the CDR3 DNA reads TGTGCCAGCAGCTTTGTGGGATCCGGAAACACCATATATTTT. This translates into CASSFVGSGNTIYF.

This clonotype came up a few times. This chain uses TRBV7-9 with TRBJ1-5; D is unclear. Germline V gene lookup returns CDR1 SEHNR and CDR2 FQNEAQ (reference sequence). This CDR3 has 15 residues. The V gene lost 5 bases and the J gene lost 0 bases, with 11 bases spanning the gap. CDR3 sequence: CASSRSAGSNQPQHF. For the CDR3, the DNA is TGTGCCAGCAGCCGCTCCGCGGGTAGCAATCAGCCCCAGCATTTT.

This rearrangement joins TRBV2 to TRBJ1-5; 8 positions agree with TRBD1. This CDR3 comprises 14 residues. Germline CDR1 reads SNHLY; CDR2 reads FYNNEI. The ends lost 4 bases at V and 7 bases at J; junction bases unmatched: 6. The CDR3 reads CASSGDRTRQPQHF. The CDR3 coding sequence is TGTGCCAGCAGTGGGGACAGGACGAGACAGCCCCAGCATTTT.

This clonotype was detected a few times. The J gene is TRBJ2-1, the V gene TRBV4-2, with TRBD2 identical over 8 bases. V gave up 0 bases and J gave up 0 bases; unmatched junction bases: 10. Germline CDR1 and CDR2: LGHNA and YNFKEQ. This CDR3 contains 19 residues. Here the CDR3 reads CASSQDRGTSGGSYNEQFF. The DNA of the CDR3 is TGTGCCAGCAGCCAAGATCGAGGAACTAGCGGCGGCTCCTACAATGAGCAGTTCTTC.